This TCR beta chain comes out of a study of control samples from healthy donors and cancer patients. The V end lost 4 bases, the J end lost 5 bases, and 10 bases lay between the germline ends. This CDR3 is built from 12 residues. The V gene's germline CDR1 is SGHRS and CDR2 YFSETQ. Some clones are missing from TCRdb's copy, which holds only in-frame ones; the method was immunoSEQ multiplex PCR. The sample carries 65,000 to 95,000 clones, around nine tenths recorded once. The origin of this receptor is a man aged 45-60 years in good health. The chain joins TRBV5-1 to TRBJ2-7; possibly TRBD2 for D (6 bases). The specimen sequenced was blood. The CDR3 DNA reads as TGCGCCAGCAGCCCGGCGGGGAACGAGCAGTACTTC. Translated, it gives CASSPAGNEQYF.